A single sample gave rise to the 12 T cell receptor beta chains below, sequenced in a study of blood T cell repertoires in COVID-19. TCRdb's table, derived via immunoSEQ multiplex PCR, lists solely in-frame clones and lacks some. In the table there are 90,000 to 100,000 clones, approximately 86% of which are singletons. The sequencing input was peripheral blood. All receptors come from a man between 65 and 85 years old with active or convalescent COVID-19.

The chain combines TRBV6-5 with TRBJ1-5; TRBD1 aligns across 8 bases. The CDR3 extends over 15 amino acids. After removal of 5 bases from V and 6 bases from J, the junction contained 9 bases not matched to a gene. Germline CDR1 is MNHEY and CDR2 is SVGAGI. Here the CDR3 DNA reads TGTGCCAGCAGTCAGTTAGGGGACAGGATTCAGCCCCAGCATTTT. It is translated as CASSQLGDRIQPQHF.

The genes are TRBV5-6 and TRBJ2-7; possible D gene TRBD1, 5 bases. V was pared by 3 bases and J by 4 bases, with 11 bases between. The CDR3 spans 13 residues. The germline V gene has CDR1 SGHDT and CDR2 YYEEEE. CDR3 loop: CASSWGRKYEQYF. The CDR3 DNA follows: TGTGCCAGCAGCTGGGGCAGGAAGTACGAGCAGTACTTC.

CDR3 nucleotide sequence: TGCGCCAGCAGCCCACGGGAGGGGACAGGGATGAATTCACCCCTCCACTTT. Translating gives CASSPREGTGMNSPLHF. The rearrangement uses TRBV5-1 and TRBJ1-6, with 9 bases matching TRBD1. V lost 4 bases, J lost 7 bases, and 12 bases stayed unmatched. This CDR3 has 17 residues. Germline CDR1 reads SGHRS; CDR2 reads YFSETQ.

This chain joins TRBV4-2 and TRBJ1-2, with TRBD1 matching over 10 bases. With V trimmed by 2 bases and J by 7 bases, 7 bases remained unmatched. The CDR3 is made up of 15 amino acids. Germline-derived CDR1 and CDR2 are LGHNA and YNFKEQ. CDR3 DNA sequence: TGTGCCAGCAGCCAACCGGACAGGGGGGGCGGTGGCTACACCTTC. Translating it yields CASSQPDRGGGGYTF.

The gene calls are TRBV13 and TRBJ2-3; 15 nucleotides match TRBD2. Germline lookup yields CDR1 PRHDT and CDR2 FYEKMQ (reference sequence). With V trimmed by 5 bases and J by 3 bases, 6 bases remained unmatched. The CDR3 sequence is 17 residues long. CDR3 DNA sequence: TGTGCCAGCAGCCGGACTAGCGGGGGGGCCCCGACAGATACGCAGTATTTT. This gives the protein CASSRTSGGAPTDTQYF. Together with reference TRBV13 and TRBJ2-3, the CDR3 gives the full variable domain: AAGVIQSPRHLIKEKRETATLKCYPIPRHDTVYWYQQGPGQDPQFLISFYEKMQSDKGSIPDRFSAQQFSDYHSELNMSSLELGDSALYFCASSRTSGGAPTDTQYFGPGTRLTVL.

This clone showed up just once. The chain joins TRBV5-4 to TRBJ2-1, with D perhaps TRBD2 (6 bases). In germline, CDR1 is SGHNT, CDR2 YYREEE (reference sequence). The CDR3 extends over 15 amino acids. Trimming took 0 bases from V and 5 from J, leaving 12 bases between them. CDR3 sequence: CASSLAGLTNNEQFF. DNA for the CDR3: TGTGCCAGCAGCTTGGCGGGACTTACCAACAATGAGCAGTTCTTC.

The gene calls are TRBV4-3 and TRBJ1-3; 8 bases are a match to TRBD1. Trimming took 0 bases from V and 3 from J; bases not matched to a gene: 4. This CDR3 has 16 residues. The germline gives CDR1 LGHNA, CDR2 YSLEER. CDR3 DNA sequence: TGCGCCAGCAGCCAAGACCGGACAGGGCTTGGAAACACCATATATTTT. It codes for CASSQDRTGLGNTIYF.

As to this clone: At one boundary the junction diverges from the germline segment, which might be a read error. The chain employs TRBV7-9 and TRBJ1-1; possible D gene TRBD1, 6 bases. This CDR3 comprises 14 residues. Germline CDR1 SEHNR, CDR2 FQNEAQ (reference sequence). In DNA, the CDR3 is TGTGCCAGCAGCTCCCCAGCCGGGGACACTAAAGCTTTCTTT. Translating it yields CASSSPAGDTKAFF.

The rearrangement uses TRBV7-9 and TRBJ2-7; 9 bases are shared with TRBD1. The germline V gene has CDR1 SEHNR and CDR2 FQNEAQ (reference sequence). The CDR3 loop spans 14 amino acids. Trimming at V came to 5 bases and at J to 3 bases, leaving 5 bases not matched to a gene. The CDR3 loop is CASSVDRGSYEQYF. The CDR3 region has the DNA TGTGCCAGCAGCGTGGACAGGGGAAGCTACGAGCAGTACTTC.

The V gene is TRBV15, the J gene TRBJ2-5; 9 bases align to TRBD2. Germline assignment: CDR1 LNHNV and CDR2 YYDKDF (reference sequence). Losses at the gene ends were 2 bases for V and 5 bases for J; bases not matched to a gene: 9. The CDR3 covers 16 residues. CDR3 nucleotides: TGTGCCACCAGCAGAACCCCTTGGCTAGCGGGGGAGACCCAGTACTTC. Its translation is CATSRTPWLAGETQYF.

V usage is TRBV7-2 and J usage is TRBJ2-4; D may be TRBD2 (7 bases). Looked up from germline, CDR1 is SGHTA and CDR2 is FQGNSA. The V end lost 5 bases, the J end lost 9 bases, and 20 bases lay between the germline ends. The CDR3 spans 15 residues. The CDR3 loop is CASSPTGGGGIIQYF. The DNA for the CDR3 is TGTGCCAGCAGCCCTACGGGGGGCGGGGGCATCATTCAGTACTTC.

The rearrangement uses TRBV6-1 and TRBJ2-1; possibly TRBD1 for D (6 bases). The ends were cut back, 2 bases at V and 0 bases at J, with 14 bases in the middle. CDR1 MNHNS and CDR2 SASEGT come from the germline V gene. CDR3 length equals 17 residues. For the CDR3, the DNA is TGTGCCAGCAGTGAACTAGGCAGGGGAAGCTCCTACAATGAGCAGTTCTTC. Translated: CASSELGRGSSYNEQFF.